The 11 T cell receptor beta chains below were found in one sample sequenced in a study of regulatory T cells in long-lasting Graves disease. Indicated time point: newly diagnosed GD, antithyroid drugs for less than 3 months. Extracted PBMC RNA gave rise to the TCR library. According to the study, TCR beta libraries were built with iRepertoire HTBI primers and CDR3-region Arm-PCR. TCRdb recomputed calls from the multiplex PCR reads with MiXCR, one row per CDR3 protein. The repertoire consists of about 500,000 distinct CDR3 sequences, with roughly 16% occurring once and the leading ten covering roughly an eighth. These data also featured in a second study, about T cells in Graves' hyperthyroidism and ophthalmopathy.

This specimen was peripheral blood mononuclear cells (PBMCs), taken at new diagnosis, from a patient treated with antithyroid drugs. The receptors shown here come from a man aged 40-49 years with Graves disease.

This clonotype was observed at least ten times. This chain connects TRBV9 to TRBJ2-7, with 12 bases identical to TRBD1. The CDR3 runs to 16 residues. Germline values: CDR1 SGDLS, CDR2 YYNGEE. Trimming at V came to 2 bases and at J to 5 bases, leaving 8 bases not matched to a gene. The CDR3 region has the DNA TGTGCCAGCAGCGTCTCAACCGGGACAGGGGGCCACGAGCAGTACTTC. Translated, it gives CASSVSTGTGGHEQYF.

This clonotype came up many times. The chain carries TRBV5-1 and TRBJ2-3; tentative D call: TRBD2 (5 bases). The V end lost 4 bases, the J end lost 4 bases, and 19 bases lay between the germline ends. CDR1 and CDR2 (germline): SGHRS, YFSETQ. This CDR3 is 16 amino acids long. The CDR3 loop reads CASSPTGPRVPDTQYF. In DNA form, the CDR3 reads TGCGCCAGCAGCCCCACGGGTCCGCGGGTTCCAGATACGCAGTATTTT.

This clonotype has at least ten counts. The chain has TRBV30 and TRBJ2-5; 10 bases map to TRBD2. This CDR3 is built from 13 residues. Germline loops: CDR1 GTSNPN, CDR2 SVGIG (reference sequence). V shed 5 bases, J shed 2 bases, and the junction held 2 bases outside the gene matches. Here the CDR3 reads CAWGSGRQETQYF. DNA for the CDR3: TGTGCCTGGGGTAGCGGGAGGCAAGAGACCCAGTACTTC.

This clonotype was counted a few times. This chain links TRBV27 with TRBJ2-3, with TRBD2 identical over 8 bases. CDR1 and CDR2 (germline): MNHEY, SMNVEV (reference sequence). This CDR3 region has 16 residues. V lost 3 bases to trimming and J lost 6 bases; unmatched junction nucleotides: 11. In DNA, the CDR3 is TGTGCCAGCAGTTTCAGGGTGGCTAGCGGGCCGGATACGCAGTATTTT. Translating it yields CASSFRVASGPDTQYF.

This clonotype was picked up many times. The chain couples TRBV24-1 to TRBJ2-1; 7 positions agree with TRBD1. Trimming at V came to 2 bases and at J to 4 bases, leaving 7 bases not matched to a gene. CDR3 length: 16 residues. CDR1 is KGHDR and CDR2 is SFDVKD in the germline V gene. The chain's CDR3 is CATSDWQGESYNEQFF. As DNA, the CDR3 is TGTGCCACCAGTGATTGGCAGGGGGAGTCATACAATGAGCAGTTCTTC.

At least ten counts were recorded for this clonotype. The rearrangement uses TRBV12-3 or TRBV12-4 and TRBJ1-1; possible D gene TRBD1, 6 bases. The CDR3 consists of 17 residues. V was shortened by 5 bases and J by 1 base, with 20 bases between the two germline ends. This chain's CDR3 is CASSPYRPGGRNTEAFF. The DNA for the CDR3 is TGTGCCAGCAGTCCCTACCGACCGGGGGGCCGGAACACTGAAGCTTTCTTT.

This clonotype was counted a few times. The genes are TRBV7-3 and TRBJ1-1; 7 nucleotides match TRBD1. The CDR3 spans 13 residues. Germline-derived CDR1 and CDR2 are SGHTA and FQGTGA. After removal of 5 bases from V and 5 bases from J, the junction contained 5 bases not matched to a gene. In DNA, the CDR3 is TGTGCCAGCAGCCAGACAGGGCGGACTGAAGCTTTCTTT. Protein: CASSQTGRTEAFF.

This clonotype was recorded many times. V is TRBV12-3 or TRBV12-4 and J is TRBJ1-1; D uncertain. Trimming shortened V by 6 bases and J by 5 bases, and 7 bases separated the two germline ends. The CDR3 loop spans 11 amino acids. The CDR3 spells CASSLRTEAFF. The CDR3 nucleotides read TGTGCCAGCAGCTTAAGGACTGAAGCTTTCTTT.

The chain combines TRBV28 with TRBJ1-2; D perhaps matches TRBD1 (6 bases). Trimming stripped 3 bases from V and 6 bases from J, with 11 bases between. Germline CDR1 MDHEN, CDR2 SYDVKM. CDR3 size: 13 residues. CDR3 nucleotides: TGTGCCAGCAGTTTCGAACAGGGCAATGGCTACACCTTC. Translating it yields CASSFEQGNGYTF.

V is TRBV28 and J is TRBJ2-7; the match to TRBD2 covers 9 bases. Germline V gives CDR1 MDHEN, CDR2 SYDVKM. V shed 2 bases and J 0 bases; nucleotides not matched to a gene: 5. The CDR3 runs to 16 residues. The DNA for the CDR3 is TGTGCCAGCAGTTTAAGTGGGCGGGAGGGCTCCTACGAGCAGTACTTC. Encoded protein: CASSLSGREGSYEQYF.

The genes are TRBV7-9 and TRBJ2-4; D might be TRBD1 or TRBD2, each matching 6 bases. CDR3 length: 17 amino acids. The germline V and J ends were trimmed by 2 bases and 1 base, with 15 bases remaining between them. Germline values: CDR1 SEHNR, CDR2 FQNEAQ (reference sequence). The CDR3 nucleotides are TGTGCCAGCAGCTTATTCCCGGACAGCGGGGCCAAAAACATTCAGTACTTC. It translates to CASSLFPDSGAKNIQYF.